This T cell receptor beta chain derives from a study of Ad26.COV2.S vaccination and SARS-CoV-2 variants. Indicated treatment: about 20 received Ad26.COV2.S at low or high dose, single or two shots; several received placebo; per-sample allocation not given. Collection of the samples took place on day 63 after the first injection of vaccine or placebo. Here immunoSEQ multiplex PCR was the method, and the copy in TCRdb shows in-frame clones only, minus some. This sample yields under 250,000 clones, of which approximately 88% are seen a single time; just under 3% belongs to the top ten. CDR3 size: 17 residues. With V trimmed by 5 bases and J by 1 base, 11 bases remained unmatched. Germline V gene lookup returns CDR1 SEHNR and CDR2 FQNEAQ (reference sequence).

The specimen comprised peripheral blood, sampled in a trial of Ad26.COV2.S vaccine versus placebo. The receptor comes from a person between 18 and 60 years old who received the Ad26.COV2.S COVID-19 vaccine or a placebo. V usage is TRBV7-9 and J usage is TRBJ2-3, with 8 bases matching TRBD2. CDR3: CASSRTAGTSRTDTQYF. The CDR3 nucleotides are TGTGCCAGCAGCCGGACAGCCGGGACTAGTCGCACAGATACGCAGTATTTT.